This T cell receptor (beta chain) was sequenced during a study of blood T cell repertoires in COVID-19. Study background: Samples taken during acute and convalescent COVID-19 were collected in the United States, Italy and Spain.

Methods used by the authors: Amplification from reference gene primers served as the basis for estimated nucleated cell counts. Sequencing was performed with immunoSEQ multiplex PCR; in TCRdb, only in-frame clones are kept and a portion is missing. D and trimming come from the DNA, and the V and J calls and clone size come from that table. This sample has roughly 250,000 clones, with around 90% found just once. This CDR3 contains 14 residues. Germline loops: CDR1 SGHKS, CDR2 YYEKEE (reference sequence). The ends were cut back, 4 bases at V and 3 bases at J, with 14 bases in the middle. The study assigned cohorts using participant-reported clinical history.

The sequenced sample was PBMCs or T cells enriched from blood (not recorded which). This TCR derives from a woman aged 25 to 39 with acute COVID-19. The genes are TRBV5-5 and TRBJ2-7, with a possible D match to TRBD1 (6 bases). The CDR3: CASSEGARGYEQYF. CDR3 DNA sequence: TGTGCCAGCAGCGAAGGAGCCAGGGGCTACGAGCAGTACTTC.